The 30 T cell receptor beta chains below come from one sample, sequenced in a study of blood T cell repertoires in COVID-19. Clones were read by immunoSEQ multiplex PCR, and TCRdb kept only the in-frame ones, dropping some. Altogether 100,000 or so clones are present, 65% to 90% being singletons, with the ten largest covering less than 3.5%. Sequencing used PBMCs or T cells enriched from blood (not recorded which). These receptors all stem from a woman aged 45-65 years who had recovered from COVID-19.

This chain connects TRBV2 to TRBJ1-1, with TRBD1 matching over 8 bases. This CDR3 has 13 residues. CDR1 and CDR2 from the germline V gene are SNHLY and FYNNEI. V shed 6 bases, J shed 5 bases, and the junction held 5 bases outside the gene matches. In DNA, the CDR3 is TGTGCCAGCAGAACGACAGGGGATACTGAAGCTTTCTTT. Protein product: CASRTTGDTEAFF.

This clone showed up just once. The rearrangement uses TRBV3-1 (or the pseudogene TRBV3-2) and TRBJ2-3; 8 nucleotides line up with TRBD1. Trimming took 5 bases from V and 0 from J; bases not matched to a gene: 4. Germline V gene data show CDR1 as LGHDT and CDR2 as YNNKEL (reference sequence). The CDR3 spans 15 residues. Here the CDR3 reads CASSIRTGSTDTQYF. CDR3 sequence (DNA): TGTGCCAGCAGCATTCGGACAGGGAGCACAGATACGCAGTATTTT.

DNA of the CDR3: TGTGCCAGCACCTCCGGGACAGGGGGCCGTCAGCCCCAGCATTTT. This translates into CASTSGTGGRQPQHF. The rearrangement joins TRBV28 to TRBJ1-5; 12 nucleotides line up with TRBD1. Germline V gene lookup returns CDR1 MDHEN and CDR2 SYDVKM. The CDR3 is 15 residues long. V lost 7 bases, J lost 6 bases, and 7 bases stayed unmatched.

The V gene is TRBV11-2, the J gene TRBJ2-3, with D unresolved. Trimming removed 1 base at V and 0 bases at J, with 8 bases between. Germline V lookup: CDR1 SGHAT, CDR2 FQNNGV. CDR3 length equals 15 residues. The CDR3 region has the DNA TGTGCCAGCAGCTTAGTCAGGTCAAGCACAGATACGCAGTATTTT. Its protein product is CASSLVRSSTDTQYF.

The chain uses TRBV5-1 and TRBJ2-7; TRBD1 matches 10 bases. The CDR3 totals 14 residues. In germline, CDR1 is SGHRS, CDR2 YFSETQ. Trimming took 3 bases from V and 5 from J; bases not matched to a gene: 5. The CDR3 DNA reads as TGCGCCAGCAGCTGGGGCGGGACAGGGGACGAGCAGTACTTC. Amino acids: CASSWGGTGDEQYF.

The chain links TRBV2 to TRBJ1-5; D is unresolved. This CDR3 comprises 16 residues. Germline V gene data show CDR1 as SNHLY and CDR2 as FYNNEI. Trimming stripped 3 bases from V and 0 bases from J, with 12 bases between. DNA for the CDR3: TGTGCCAGCAGTGATGGGAGGACCTATAGCAATCAGCCCCAGCATTTT. Residues: CASSDGRTYSNQPQHF.

This rearrangement joins TRBV2 to TRBJ2-7, with D unclear. The germline V and J ends were trimmed by 4 bases and 6 bases, with 10 bases remaining between them. CDR1 and CDR2 from the germline V gene are SNHLY and FYNNEI. This CDR3 is 12 amino acids long. CDR3 DNA sequence: TGTGCCAGCAGTGCTTTTACTTCCGAGCAGTACTTC. This encodes CASSAFTSEQYF.

The chain carries TRBV5-6 and TRBJ1-2, with D perhaps TRBD1 (6 bases). The V and J ends lost 0 bases and 0 bases respectively, with 12 bases between them. Germline V gene lookup returns CDR1 SGHDT and CDR2 YYEEEE. The CDR3 is made up of 16 amino acids. In nucleotides, the CDR3 is TGTGCCAGCAGCTTGGACAGGGCCCCACCTAACTATGGCTACACCTTC. This sequence encodes CASSLDRAPPNYGYTF. The full variable domain, completed using reference TRBV5-6 and TRBJ1-2, is DAGVTQSPTHLIKTRGQQVTLRCSPKSGHDTVSWYQQALGQGPQFIFQYYEEEERQRGNFPDRFSGHQFPNYSSELNVNALLLGDSALYLCASSLDRAPPNYGYTFGSGTRLTVV.

The chain couples TRBV2 to TRBJ2-7; D unresolved. Trimming stripped 5 bases from V and 5 bases from J, with 13 bases between. Per the germline V gene, CDR1 is SNHLY and CDR2 is FYNNEI. The CDR3 loop spans 13 amino acids. CDR3 in DNA: TGTGCCAGCAGTTCCGAGAACAGAGACGAGCAGTACTTC. Translating it yields CASSSENRDEQYF. Based on the CDR3 plus reference TRBV2 and TRBJ2-7, the full variable domain is EPEVTQTPSHQVTQMGQEVILRCVPISNHLYFYWYRQILGQKVEFLVSFYNNEISEKSEIFDDQFSVERPDGSNFTLKIRSTKLEDSAMYFCASSSENRDEQYFGPGTRLTVT.

This chain links TRBV10-1 with TRBJ2-4; D is possibly TRBD2 (6 bases). V was shortened by 4 bases and J by 3 bases, with 13 bases between the two germline ends. The CDR3 length is 15 residues. Germline values: CDR1 WNHNN, CDR2 SYGVQD (reference sequence). CDR3 protein: CASSAGDLGKNIQYF. CDR3 nucleotide sequence: TGCGCCAGCAGTGCGGGGGATTTGGGCAAAAACATTCAGTACTTC.

The rearrangement uses TRBV27 and TRBJ2-5; 11 positions match TRBD2. Germline CDR1 MNHEY, CDR2 SMNVEV (reference sequence). Trimming at V came to 4 bases and at J to 1 base, leaving 5 bases not matched to a gene. This CDR3 has 16 residues. The CDR3 nucleotides read TGTGCCAGCAGTTCTCTAGCGGGAGGATCCCAAGAGACCCAGTACTTC. This codes for CASSSLAGGSQETQYF.

In its sample, this clone was seen a few times. The CDR3 region has the DNA TGTGCCAGCTCGCAAGGGACAGGACTTGCTGTTGGCTACACCTTC. It translates to CASSQGTGLAVGYTF. This chain connects TRBV18 to TRBJ1-2, with TRBD1 matching over 8 bases. Germline CDR1 and CDR2: KGHSH and LQKENI. The CDR3 has 15 residues. Unmatched junction bases numbered 13, after V lost 6 bases and J lost 7 bases.

The rearrangement uses TRBV5-1 and TRBJ2-1, with TRBD2 identical over 9 bases. Germline V CDR1 and CDR2: SGHRS, YFSETQ. There are 16 residues in the CDR3. The V segment lost 1 base and the J segment 9 bases; nucleotides outside the gene matches: 11. The CDR3 sequence: CASSLTGTSSGGEQFF. The CDR3 nucleotides are TGCGCCAGCAGCTTGACCGGGACTAGCTCAGGGGGTGAGCAGTTCTTC.

This clone was found once. The chain carries TRBV12-3 or TRBV12-4 and TRBJ2-7; no definite D call. The CDR3 has 11 amino acids. V dropped 5 bases and J dropped 3 bases, with 5 bases sitting between them. The CDR3 region has the DNA TGTGCCAGCAGTCCCCGCTACGAGCAGTACTTC. The encoded protein is CASSPRYEQYF.

The rearrangement uses TRBV20-1 and TRBJ1-2; D is possibly TRBD1 (5 bases). CDR1 is DFQATT and CDR2 is SNEGSKA in the germline V gene (reference sequence). The CDR3 sequence is 11 residues long. The CDR3 DNA sequence: TGCATATGGGGGGGTTCCTTTGGCTACACCTTC. Translation gives CIWGGSFGYTF.

The V gene is TRBV11-2, the J gene TRBJ1-3; 9 bases match TRBD1. There are 14 residues in the CDR3. In germline, CDR1 is SGHAT, CDR2 FQNNGV. V was clipped by 3 bases and J by 8 bases; unmatched bases: 5. The CDR3 spells CASSFWTGEYTIYF. CDR3 coding DNA: TGTGCCAGCAGCTTCTGGACAGGGGAATACACCATATATTTT.

The chain recombines TRBV4-1 with TRBJ2-7; 11 nucleotides align to TRBD2. The CDR3 runs to 16 residues. Losses at the gene ends were 1 base for V and 5 bases for J; bases not matched to a gene: 7. The germline V gene has CDR1 MGHRA and CDR2 YSYEKL. The CDR3 region is CASSQGPGLAVDEQYF. CDR3 sequence (DNA): TGCGCCAGCAGCCAAGGACCGGGACTAGCGGTCGACGAGCAGTACTTC.

This clone came up a few times. The rearrangement uses TRBV19 and TRBJ1-2, with no clear D. Germline V gene sequence: CDR1 LNHDA, CDR2 SQIVND (reference sequence). Trimming shortened V by 7 bases and J by 0 bases, and 15 bases separated the two germline ends. CDR3 length equals 15 residues. CDR3 in amino acids: CASNGLSQANYGYTF. The CDR3 DNA reads as TGTGCCAGTAATGGGCTTTCTCAAGCTAACTATGGCTACACCTTC.

CDR3 loop: CASSFAGTGDEQYF. In nucleotides, the CDR3 is TGTGCCAGCAGCTTTGCCGGGACAGGGGATGAGCAGTACTTC. The chain recombines TRBV9 with TRBJ2-7, with 10 bases that match TRBD1. CDR3 size: 14 residues. The germline V gene encodes CDR1 SGDLS and CDR2 YYNGEE. J lost 7 bases, V lost 4 bases, and 8 bases had no gene match.

The V call is TRBV16, the J call TRBJ1-3; D call uncertain. CDR1 is KGHSY, CDR2 FQNENV, per germline. This CDR3 region has 13 residues. Trimming stripped 3 bases from V and 9 bases from J, with 12 bases between. CDR3 DNA: TGTGCCAGCAGCCAGACAATAGAGAGCACCATATATTTT. Translated, it gives CASSQTIESTIYF.

The rearrangement uses TRBV2 and TRBJ2-5, with 7 nucleotides matching TRBD2. The CDR3 runs to 13 residues. CDR1 is SNHLY, CDR2 FYNNEI, per germline. V shed 6 bases, J shed 5 bases, and the junction held 6 bases outside the gene matches. The CDR3 DNA reads as TGTGCCAGCAGAGTTTCCGGGGGGGAGACCCAGTACTTC. Its translation is CASRVSGGETQYF.

This clone was seen a handful of times. The chain carries TRBV27 and TRBJ2-1; TRBD1 is a possible D gene (6 bases). The germline gives CDR1 MNHEY, CDR2 SMNVEV (reference sequence). V was pared by 5 bases and J by 6 bases, with 11 bases between. The length of the CDR3 is 13 residues. DNA of the CDR3: TGTGCCAGCAGTCCACAGGGCGGCAATGAGCAGTTCTTC. Protein: CASSPQGGNEQFF.

The chain uses TRBV3-1 (or the pseudogene TRBV3-2) and TRBJ2-3, with D possibly being TRBD1 (5 bases). Trimming pared 5 bases from V and 2 bases from J, leaving 14 bases between. Germline V gene sequence: CDR1 LGHDT, CDR2 YNNKEL (reference sequence). This CDR3 contains 15 residues. CDR3 protein: CASSAGFWDTDTQYF. In DNA form, the CDR3 reads TGTGCCAGCAGCGCAGGGTTTTGGGACACAGATACGCAGTATTTT.

Notes on this clone: Germline and junction disagree at one end, which may indicate a read error. The V call is TRBV19, the J call TRBJ1-5; TRBD1 agrees at 7 bases. There are 17 residues in the CDR3. The germline V gene has CDR1 LNHDA and CDR2 SQIVND (reference sequence). The CDR3: CASSTPRQGSLNQLQHF. The CDR3 DNA reads as TGTGCCAGTAGTACCCCCAGACAGGGCTCCCTCAATCAGCTCCAGCATTTT.

The chain employs TRBV7-9 and TRBJ1-6; 9 nucleotides match TRBD1. J gave up 8 bases and V 0 bases, and 5 bases lay outside the gene matches. From germline, CDR1 is SEHNR and CDR2 FQNEAQ (reference sequence). The CDR3 runs 16 residues. Here the CDR3 DNA reads TGTGCCAGCAGCTTAGCCCCGGGACAGGGTTATTCACCCCTCCACTTT. Its protein is CASSLAPGQGYSPLHF. Based on the CDR3 plus reference TRBV7-9 and TRBJ1-6, the full variable domain is DTGVSQNPRHKITKRGQNVTFRCDPISEHNRLYWYRQTLGQGPEFLTYFQNEAQLEKSRLLSDRFSAERPKGSFSTLEIQRTEQGDSAMYLCASSLAPGQGYSPLHFGNGTRLTVT.

This clone has just a few counts. One end of the junction does not line up with germline, which may come from a read error. This chain uses TRBV18 with TRBJ2-7, with D perhaps matching TRBD2 (6 bases). This CDR3 has 14 amino acids. CDR1 is KGHSH and CDR2 is LQKENI in the germline V gene. The CDR3 region is CASSPPGWDSTLLF. In nucleotides, the CDR3 is TGTGCCAGCTCACCACCAGGATGGGACTCCACCCTACTCTTC.

The genes are TRBV7-9 and TRBJ2-1; the match to TRBD2 covers 9 bases. The CDR3 has 16 amino acids. The germline V gene encodes CDR1 SEHNR and CDR2 FQNEAQ (reference sequence). J was trimmed by 2 bases and V by 4 bases; bases with no gene match: 6. The CDR3 sequence: CASSSYGLAPYNEQFF. The CDR3 nucleotides are TGTGCCAGCAGCTCCTATGGACTAGCGCCCTACAATGAGCAGTTCTTC.

The chain recombines TRBV28 with TRBJ2-3; 14 nucleotides line up with TRBD2. The CDR3 spans 19 residues. CDR1 is MDHEN and CDR2 is SYDVKM in the germline V gene. The J segment lost 6 bases and the V segment lost 4 bases, leaving 15 bases of the junction unmatched. The CDR3 is CASSSQGTSGSRRADTQYF. For the CDR3, the DNA is TGTGCCAGCAGTTCACAGGGGACTAGCGGGAGTAGAAGGGCTGATACGCAGTATTTT.

The chain carries TRBV2 and TRBJ1-6, with D unresolved. This CDR3 spans 12 amino acids. The germline CDR1 and CDR2 sequences are SNHLY and FYNNEI. V was shortened by 7 bases and J by 7 bases, with 8 bases between the two germline ends. CDR3 DNA sequence: TGTGCCAGCAAGGTCGGGAATTCACCCCTCCACTTT. This gives the protein CASKVGNSPLHF.

This clone showed up many times. The chain joins TRBV28 to TRBJ1-5; a weak D match, TRBD1 (6 bases). Germline CDR1 reads MDHEN; CDR2 reads SYDVKM. Trimming shortened V by 6 bases and J by 3 bases, and 21 bases separated the two germline ends. The CDR3 loop spans 17 amino acids. CDR3: CASRSGTRGYNNQPQHF. In DNA, the CDR3 is TGTGCCAGCAGATCCGGGACACGTGGGTATAACAATCAGCCCCAGCATTTT.